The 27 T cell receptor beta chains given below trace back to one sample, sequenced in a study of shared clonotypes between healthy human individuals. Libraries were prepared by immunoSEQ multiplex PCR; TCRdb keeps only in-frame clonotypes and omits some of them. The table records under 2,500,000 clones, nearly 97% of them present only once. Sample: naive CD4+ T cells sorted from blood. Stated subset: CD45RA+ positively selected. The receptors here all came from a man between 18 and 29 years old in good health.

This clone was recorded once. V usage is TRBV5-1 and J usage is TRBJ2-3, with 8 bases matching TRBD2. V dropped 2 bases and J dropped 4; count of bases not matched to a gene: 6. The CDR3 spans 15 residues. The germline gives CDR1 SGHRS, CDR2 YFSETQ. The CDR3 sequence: CASSLGTRLPDTQYF. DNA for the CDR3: TGCGCCAGCAGCTTAGGGACTAGGCTCCCAGATACGCAGTATTTT.

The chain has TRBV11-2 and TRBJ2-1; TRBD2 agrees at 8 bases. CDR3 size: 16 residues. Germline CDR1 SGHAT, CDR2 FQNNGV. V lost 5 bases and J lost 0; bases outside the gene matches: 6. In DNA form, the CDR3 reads TGTGCCAGCAGCATGAGAGGGACTAGCTCCTACAATGAGCAGTTCTTC. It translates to CASSMRGTSSYNEQFF.

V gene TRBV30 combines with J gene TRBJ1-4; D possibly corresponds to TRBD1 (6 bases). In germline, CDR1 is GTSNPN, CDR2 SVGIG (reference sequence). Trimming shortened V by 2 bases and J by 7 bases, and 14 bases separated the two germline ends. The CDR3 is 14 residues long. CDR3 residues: CAWSTRGGGEKLFF. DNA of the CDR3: TGTGCCTGGAGTACAAGGGGGGGTGGTGAAAAACTGTTTTTT.

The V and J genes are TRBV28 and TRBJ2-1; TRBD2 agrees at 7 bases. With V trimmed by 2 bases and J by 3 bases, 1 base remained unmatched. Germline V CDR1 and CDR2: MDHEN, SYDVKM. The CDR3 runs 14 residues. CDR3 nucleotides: TGTGCCAGCAGTTTAAGCGGGGTCTACAATGAGCAGTTCTTC. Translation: CASSLSGVYNEQFF.

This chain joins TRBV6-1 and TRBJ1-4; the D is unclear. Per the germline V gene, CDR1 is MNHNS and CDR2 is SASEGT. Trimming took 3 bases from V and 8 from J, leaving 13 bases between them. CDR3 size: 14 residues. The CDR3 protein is CASSEVGKKEKLFF. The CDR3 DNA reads TGTGCCAGCAGTGAGGTTGGGAAAAAGGAAAAACTGTTTTTT.

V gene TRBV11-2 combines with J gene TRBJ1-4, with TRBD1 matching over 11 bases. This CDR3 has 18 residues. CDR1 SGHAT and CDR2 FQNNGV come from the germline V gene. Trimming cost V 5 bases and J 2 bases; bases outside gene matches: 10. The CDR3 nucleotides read TGTGCCAGCAGCCCGGGACAGGGGGTGGTGGCGACTAATGAAAAACTGTTTTTT. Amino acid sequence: CASSPGQGVVATNEKLFF.

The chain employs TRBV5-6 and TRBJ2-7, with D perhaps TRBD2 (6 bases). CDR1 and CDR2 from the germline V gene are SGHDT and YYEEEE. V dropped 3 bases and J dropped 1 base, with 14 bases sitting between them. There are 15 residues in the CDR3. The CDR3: CASSSSGLPSYEQYF. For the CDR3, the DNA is TGTGCCAGCAGCTCCTCGGGACTGCCGTCCTACGAGCAGTACTTC.

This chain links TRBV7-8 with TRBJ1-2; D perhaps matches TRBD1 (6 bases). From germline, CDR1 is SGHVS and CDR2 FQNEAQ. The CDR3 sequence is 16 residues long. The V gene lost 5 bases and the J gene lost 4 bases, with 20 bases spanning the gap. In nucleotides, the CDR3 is TGTGCCAGCAGCCCCTTAGTTACAGGGACCTCCTATGGCTACACCTTC. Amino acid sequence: CASSPLVTGTSYGYTF. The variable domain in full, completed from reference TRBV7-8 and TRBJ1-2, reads GAGVSQSPRYKVAKRGQDVALRCDPISGHVSLFWYQQALGQGPEFLTYFQNEAQLDKSGLPSDRFFAERPEGSVSTLKIQRTQQEDSAVYLCASSPLVTGTSYGYTFGSGTRLTVV.

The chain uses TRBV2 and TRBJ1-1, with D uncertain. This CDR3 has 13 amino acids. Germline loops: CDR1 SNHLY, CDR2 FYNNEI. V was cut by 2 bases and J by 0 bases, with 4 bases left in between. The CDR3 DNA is TGTGCCAGCAGTGAATCGGTGAACACTGAAGCTTTCTTT. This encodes CASSESVNTEAFF.

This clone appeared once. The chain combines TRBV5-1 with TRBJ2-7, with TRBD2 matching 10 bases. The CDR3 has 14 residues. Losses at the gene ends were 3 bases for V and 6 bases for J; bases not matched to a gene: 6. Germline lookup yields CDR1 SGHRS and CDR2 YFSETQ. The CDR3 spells CASSSASGSFEQYF. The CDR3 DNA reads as TGCGCCAGCAGCTCCGCTAGCGGGAGTTTCGAGCAGTACTTC.

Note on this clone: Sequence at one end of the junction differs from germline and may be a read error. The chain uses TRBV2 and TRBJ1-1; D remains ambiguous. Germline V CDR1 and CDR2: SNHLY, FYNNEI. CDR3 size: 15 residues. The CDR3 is CASSEDLFFRTEAFF. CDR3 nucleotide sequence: TGTGCCAGCAGCGAAGATCTGTTTTTTAGGACTGAAGCTTTCTTT.

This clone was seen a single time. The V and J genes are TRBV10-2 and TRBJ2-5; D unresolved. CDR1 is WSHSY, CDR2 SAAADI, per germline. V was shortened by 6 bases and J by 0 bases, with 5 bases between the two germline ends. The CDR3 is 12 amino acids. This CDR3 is CASRGYQETQYF. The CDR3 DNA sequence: TGCGCCAGCAGGGGATACCAAGAGACCCAGTACTTC.

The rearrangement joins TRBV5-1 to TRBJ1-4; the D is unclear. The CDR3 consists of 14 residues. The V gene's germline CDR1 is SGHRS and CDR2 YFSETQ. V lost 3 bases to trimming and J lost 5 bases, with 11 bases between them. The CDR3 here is CASSSGEGNEKLFF. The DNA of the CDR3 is TGCGCCAGCAGCTCCGGAGAGGGAAATGAAAAACTGTTTTTT.

This CDR3 is CASSQDPLAGGLYEQYF. CDR3 coding DNA: TGTGCCAGCAGCCAAGACCCGTTAGCGGGGGGGCTCTACGAGCAGTACTTC. V gene TRBV4-2 combines with J gene TRBJ2-7; 11 bases are shared with TRBD2. The CDR3 contains 17 residues. The germline V gene encodes CDR1 LGHNA and CDR2 YNFKEQ. The trim removed 0 bases at V and 3 bases at J, leaving 7 bases unmatched.

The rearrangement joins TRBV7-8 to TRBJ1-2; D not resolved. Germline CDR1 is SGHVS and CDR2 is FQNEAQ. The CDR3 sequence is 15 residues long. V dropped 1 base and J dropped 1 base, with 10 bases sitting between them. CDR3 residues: CASSLERGNNYGYTF. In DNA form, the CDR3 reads TGTGCCAGCAGCTTAGAGCGAGGAAATAACTATGGCTACACCTTC.

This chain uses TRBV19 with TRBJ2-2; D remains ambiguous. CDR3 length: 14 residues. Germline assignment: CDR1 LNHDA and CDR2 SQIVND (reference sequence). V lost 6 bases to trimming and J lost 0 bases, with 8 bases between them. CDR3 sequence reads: CASRSAANTGELFF. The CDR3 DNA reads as TGTGCCAGTAGGAGCGCGGCGAACACCGGGGAGCTGTTTTTT.

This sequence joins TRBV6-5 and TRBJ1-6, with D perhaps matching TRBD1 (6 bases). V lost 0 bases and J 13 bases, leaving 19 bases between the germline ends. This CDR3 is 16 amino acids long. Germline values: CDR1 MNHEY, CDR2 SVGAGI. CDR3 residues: CASSYSKTGSLRPLHF. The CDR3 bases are TGTGCCAGCAGTTACTCGAAAACAGGGTCTCTCAGGCCCCTCCACTTT.

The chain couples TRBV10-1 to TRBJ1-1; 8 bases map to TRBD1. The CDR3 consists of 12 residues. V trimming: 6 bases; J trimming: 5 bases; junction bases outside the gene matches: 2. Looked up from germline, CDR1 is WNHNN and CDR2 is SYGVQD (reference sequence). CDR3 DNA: TGCGCCAGCAGCAGGGGGCCAACTGAAGCTTTCTTT. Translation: CASSRGPTEAFF.

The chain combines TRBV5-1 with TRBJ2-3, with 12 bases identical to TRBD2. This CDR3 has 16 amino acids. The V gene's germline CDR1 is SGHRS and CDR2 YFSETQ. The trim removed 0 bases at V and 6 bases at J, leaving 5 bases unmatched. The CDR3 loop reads CASSLGLAGAGDTQYF. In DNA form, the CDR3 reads TGCGCCAGCAGCTTGGGACTAGCGGGGGCTGGCGATACGCAGTATTTT. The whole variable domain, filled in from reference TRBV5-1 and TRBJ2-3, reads KAGVTQTPRYLIKTRGQQVTLSCSPISGHRSVSWYQQTPGQGLQFLFEYFSETQRNKGNFPGRFSGRQFSNSRSEMNVSTLELGDSALYLCASSLGLAGAGDTQYFGPGTRLTVL.

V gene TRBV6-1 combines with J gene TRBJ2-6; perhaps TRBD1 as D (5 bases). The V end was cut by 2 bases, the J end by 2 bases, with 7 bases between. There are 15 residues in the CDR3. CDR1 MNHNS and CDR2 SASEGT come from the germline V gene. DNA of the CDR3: TGTGCCAGCAGTGAATCCAGGGCTGGGGCCAACGTCCTGACTTTC. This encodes CASSESRAGANVLTF.

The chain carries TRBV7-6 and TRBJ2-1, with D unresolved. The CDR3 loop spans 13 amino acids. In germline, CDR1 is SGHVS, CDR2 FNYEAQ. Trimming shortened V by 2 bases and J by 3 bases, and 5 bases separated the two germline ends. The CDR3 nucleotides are TGTGCCAGCAGCTTAAGGGACTACAATGAGCAGTTCTTC. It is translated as CASSLRDYNEQFF.

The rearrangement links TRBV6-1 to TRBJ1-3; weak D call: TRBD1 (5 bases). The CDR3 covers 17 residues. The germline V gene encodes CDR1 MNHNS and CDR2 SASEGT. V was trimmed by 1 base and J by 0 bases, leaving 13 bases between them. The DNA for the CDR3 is TGTGCCAGCAGTGAAGTATCGGCAGGGCGCTCTGGAAACACCATATATTTT. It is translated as CASSEVSAGRSGNTIYF.

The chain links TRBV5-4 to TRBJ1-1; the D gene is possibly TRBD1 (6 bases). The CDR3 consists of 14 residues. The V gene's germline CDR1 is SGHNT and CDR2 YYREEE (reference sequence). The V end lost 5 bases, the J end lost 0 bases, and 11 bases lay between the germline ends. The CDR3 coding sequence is TGTGCCAGCAGAAAGGACAGTTTGAACACTGAAGCTTTCTTT. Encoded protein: CASRKDSLNTEAFF.

CDR3 sequence (DNA): TGCGCCAGCAGTGAGGGGGACCATTACGACAATGAGCAGTTCTTC. Encoded protein: CASSEGDHYDNEQFF. This rearrangement joins TRBV10-2 to TRBJ2-1; the D gene could be TRBD1 or TRBD2 (5 bases each). This CDR3 has 15 residues. Germline CDR1 and CDR2: WSHSY and SAAADI. Trimming removed 2 bases at V and 5 bases at J, with 13 bases between.

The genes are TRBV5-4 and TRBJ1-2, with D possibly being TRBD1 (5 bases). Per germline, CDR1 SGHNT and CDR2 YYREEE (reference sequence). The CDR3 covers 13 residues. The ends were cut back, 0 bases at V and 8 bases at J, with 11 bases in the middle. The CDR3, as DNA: TGTGCCAGCAGCTTGGAGGGGAAGGTCGGCTACACCTTC. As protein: CASSLEGKVGYTF.

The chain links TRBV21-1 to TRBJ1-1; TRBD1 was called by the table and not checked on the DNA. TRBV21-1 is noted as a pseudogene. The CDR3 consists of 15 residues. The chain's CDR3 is CASSRGRRMNTEAFF. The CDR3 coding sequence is TGTGCCAGCAGCAGGGGCCGGCGGATGAACACTGAAGCTTTCTTT.

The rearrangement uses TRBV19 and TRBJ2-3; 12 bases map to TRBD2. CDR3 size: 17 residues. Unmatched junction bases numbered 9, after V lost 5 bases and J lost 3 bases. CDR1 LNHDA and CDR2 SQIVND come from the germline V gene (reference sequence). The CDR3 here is CASSWASGGAETDTQYF. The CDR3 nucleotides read TGTGCCAGTAGTTGGGCTAGCGGGGGGGCCGAGACAGATACGCAGTATTTT.